The next 29 T cell receptor beta chains were all read from a single sample in a study of blood T cell repertoires in COVID-19. Sequenced by immunoSEQ multiplex PCR; TCRdb stores in-frame clones only, minus some. In the table there are about 380,000 clones, around 89% of which are singletons. The sequenced sample consisted of PBMCs or T cells enriched from blood (not recorded which). The receptors come from a woman between 18 and 30 years old who had recovered from COVID-19.

V gene TRBV10-3 combines with J gene TRBJ2-5, with TRBD1 matching over 10 bases. The CDR3 is 16 residues long. Trimming took 2 bases from V and 2 from J; bases not matched to a gene: 5. Germline CDR1 reads ENHRY; CDR2 reads SYGVKD. The CDR3 protein is CAISEPDRGPQETQYF. CDR3 nucleotides: TGTGCCATCAGTGAGCCCGACAGGGGGCCTCAAGAGACCCAGTACTTC.

This chain links TRBV6-4 with TRBJ1-1; D remains ambiguous. CDR1 is MRHNA and CDR2 is SNTAGT in the germline V gene. CDR3 length: 13 amino acids. Between the trimmed V and J ends, which lost 5 bases and 1 base, there was a span of 8 bases. The CDR3, as DNA: TGTGCCAGCAGTACAGAAAAGAACACTGAAGCTTTCTTT. It codes for CASSTEKNTEAFF.

This chain joins TRBV15 and TRBJ1-5; TRBD1 is a possible D gene (6 bases). Trimming stripped 0 bases from V and 10 bases from J, with 16 bases between. The germline V gene encodes CDR1 LNHNV and CDR2 YYDKDF (reference sequence). This CDR3 is 15 amino acids long. CDR3 amino acids: CATSREGGTIDPQHF. CDR3 DNA: TGTGCCACCAGCAGAGAGGGGGGGACAATCGACCCCCAGCATTTT.

This clone was detected a few times. The chain recombines TRBV5-1 with TRBJ2-4, with D perhaps TRBD2 (6 bases). V was pared by 0 bases and J by 2 bases, with 9 bases between. This CDR3 spans 15 amino acids. CDR1 is SGHRS, CDR2 YFSETQ, per germline. The CDR3, as DNA: TGCGCCAGCAGCTTGGCGGGAGACCCCAAAAACATTCAGTACTTC. The encoded protein is CASSLAGDPKNIQYF.

The DNA for the CDR3 is TGTGCCAGCTCACCTAAAACCGGGACAGTGAATGAAAAACTGTTTTTT. Residues: CASSPKTGTVNEKLFF. This chain uses TRBV18 with TRBJ1-4; 7 bases align to TRBD1. Germline V gene lookup returns CDR1 KGHSH and CDR2 LQKENI. The CDR3 is 16 amino acids. With 3 bases clipped from V and 5 bases from J, the junction kept 9 bases outside the gene matches. The full variable domain, completed using reference TRBV18 and TRBJ1-4, is NAGVMQNPRHLVRRRGQEARLRCSPMKGHSHVYWYRQLPEEGLKFMVYLQKENIIDESGMPKERFSAEFPKEGPSILRIQQVVRGDSAAYFCASSPKTGTVNEKLFFGSGTQLSVL.

In DNA, the CDR3 is TGTGCCAGCAGTTTATCGTTCGGCGGGGCTCACCAAGAGACCCAGTACTTC. Protein: CASSLSFGGAHQETQYF. The chain carries TRBV28 and TRBJ2-5; a possible D gene is TRBD2 (6 bases). The CDR3 is made up of 17 amino acids. Per germline, CDR1 MDHEN and CDR2 SYDVKM. V lost 1 base to trimming and J lost 0 bases, with 15 bases between them.

This sequence joins TRBV6-5 and TRBJ1-1; maybe TRBD1 (5 bases). The V gene lost 5 bases and the J gene lost 7 bases, with 11 bases spanning the gap. There are 12 residues in the CDR3. In germline, CDR1 is MNHEY, CDR2 SVGAGI. In nucleotides, the CDR3 is TGTGCCAGCAGTCAGGGACTTCTTGAAGCTTTCTTT. This encodes CASSQGLLEAFF.

The V call is TRBV7-2, the J call TRBJ2-7, with 7 bases aligning to TRBD1. Germline lookup yields CDR1 SGHTA and CDR2 FQGNSA. This CDR3 contains 14 residues. V gave up 5 bases and J gave up 5 bases; unmatched junction bases: 9. The CDR3 spells CASSNRQGRDEQYF. The DNA of the CDR3 is TGTGCCAGCAGCAACCGACAGGGAAGGGACGAGCAGTACTTC.

CDR3 sequence (DNA): TGTGCCAGCAGTTACCTCTTGGGACAGAACACCGGGGAGCTGTTTTTT. Its translation: CASSYLLGQNTGELFF. The rearrangement uses TRBV6-5 and TRBJ2-2, with a tentative D call TRBD1 (6 bases). Germline CDR1 reads MNHEY; CDR2 reads SVGAGI. V dropped 2 bases and J dropped 1 base, with 11 bases sitting between them. This CDR3 region has 16 residues.

The chain recombines TRBV5-1 with TRBJ1-5; D call uncertain. The CDR3 consists of 13 residues. Germline V gene data show CDR1 as SGHRS and CDR2 as YFSETQ. With 0 bases removed from V and 6 bases from J, the gap between germline ends came to 7 bases. CDR3 sequence: CASSLVGSQPQHF. Here the CDR3 DNA reads TGCGCCAGCAGCTTGGTGGGGAGTCAGCCCCAGCATTTT.

The V call is TRBV28, the J call TRBJ1-5, with TRBD1 matching over 7 bases. The CDR3 is 16 residues long. Unmatched junction bases numbered 12, after V lost 6 bases and J lost 4 bases. CDR1 and CDR2 from the germline V gene are MDHEN and SYDVKM. The CDR3 reads CASSQYRTGPNQPQHF. In DNA, the CDR3 is TGTGCCAGCAGCCAGTATCGGACAGGTCCAAATCAGCCCCAGCATTTT.

The chain recombines TRBV28 with TRBJ1-1; D is uncertain. V lost 5 bases, J lost 10 bases, and 14 bases lay in between. CDR1 and CDR2 (germline): MDHEN, SYDVKM. The CDR3 runs to 12 residues. The CDR3 DNA reads TGTGCCAGCAGTCCCCGCTTCCCGGGAGCTTTCTTT. Amino acid sequence: CASSPRFPGAFF. The variable domain in full, with the rest retrieved from reference TRBV28 and TRBJ1-1, is DVKVTQSSRYLVKRTGEKVFLECVQDMDHENMFWYRQDPGLGLRLIYFSYDVKMKEKGDIPEGYSVSREKKERFSLILESASTNQTSMYLCASSPRFPGAFFGQGTRLTVV.

The chain links TRBV7-3 to TRBJ2-7, with D tentatively TRBD1 (6 bases). The V end was cut by 1 base, the J end by 2 bases, with 15 bases between. Germline lookup yields CDR1 SGHTA and CDR2 FQGTGA. This CDR3 comprises 16 residues. In nucleotides, the CDR3 is TGTGCCAGCAGCTTAATGGGAAGGGACACCCCCTACGAGCAGTACTTC. Translation: CASSLMGRDTPYEQYF.

The rearrangement uses TRBV7-9 and TRBJ1-2; 8 bases align to TRBD1. After removal of 5 bases from V and 14 bases from J, the junction contained 16 bases not matched to a gene. Germline V gene data show CDR1 as SEHNR and CDR2 as FQNEAQ (reference sequence). This CDR3 comprises 14 residues. CDR3 in amino acids: CASSPAGQALPFTF. The CDR3 DNA reads TGTGCCAGCAGCCCCGCGGGACAGGCACTCCCGTTTACCTTC. The full variable domain, rest sourced from reference TRBV7-9 and TRBJ1-2, is DTGVSQNPRHKITKRGQNVTFRCDPISEHNRLYWYRQTLGQGPEFLTYFQNEAQLEKSRLLSDRFSAERPKGSFSTLEIQRTEQGDSAMYLCASSPAGQALPFTFGSGTRLTVV.

Points on this clone: Distinct nucleotide sequences in the sample also encode this CDR3. The chain combines TRBV19 with TRBJ1-1; D call uncertain. The CDR3 contains 13 residues. V was cut by 6 bases and J by 1 base, with 9 bases left in between. The V gene's germline CDR1 is LNHDA and CDR2 SQIVND (reference sequence). The CDR3 DNA is TGTGCCAGTAGCCCACGGGGGAACACTGAAGCTTTCTTT. Encoded protein: CASSPRGNTEAFF.

The CDR3, as DNA: TGTGCCAGCAGTAGTCGGGATTTAGGGGGCACTGAAGCTTTCTTT. It encodes CASSSRDLGGTEAFF. This rearrangement joins TRBV27 to TRBJ1-1; tentative D call: TRBD1 (6 bases). V gave up 5 bases and J gave up 4 bases, with 17 bases separating them. Germline CDR1 is MNHEY and CDR2 is SMNVEV (reference sequence). The length of the CDR3 is 15 residues.

Written as DNA, the CDR3 is TGTGCCAGCAGCCGAATAGACAGGCGAAGCAATCAGCCCCAGCATTTT. This codes for CASSRIDRRSNQPQHF. The chain recombines TRBV6-2 or TRBV6-3 with TRBJ1-5; D possibly corresponds to TRBD1 (6 bases). There are 16 residues in the CDR3. Germline V lookup: CDR1 MNHEY, CDR2 SVGEGT. Trimming took 6 bases from V and 1 from J, leaving 16 bases between them.

This clone showed up just a few times. This sample includes further DNA sequences coding for the same CDR3. The chain couples TRBV6-4 to TRBJ2-3; TRBD2 matches 8 bases. The CDR3 spans 15 residues. The germline CDR1 and CDR2 sequences are MRHNA and SNTAGT. Trimming at V came to 0 bases and at J to 1 base, leaving 0 bases not matched to a gene. The CDR3 loop reads CASSDSSGGTDTQYF. CDR3 nucleotide sequence: TGTGCCAGCAGTGACTCTAGCGGGGGCACAGATACGCAGTATTTT.

The chain has TRBV3-1 (or the pseudogene TRBV3-2) and TRBJ1-1; no firm D call. V lost 0 bases and J 1 base, leaving 12 bases between the germline ends. The CDR3 contains 16 residues. Per germline, CDR1 LGHDT and CDR2 YNNKEL (reference sequence). The CDR3 DNA follows: TGTGCCAGCAGCCAAGAAGTGGTAACGGGGAACACTGAAGCTTTCTTT. Its protein product is CASSQEVVTGNTEAFF.

The rearrangement uses TRBV28 and TRBJ2-5; D ambiguous. The V end lost 6 bases, the J end lost 5 bases, and 25 bases lay between the germline ends. The CDR3 contains 17 residues. Germline loops: CDR1 MDHEN, CDR2 SYDVKM. DNA for the CDR3: TGTGCCAGCAGATTTCTGACGGAGCGCCTCGATAGTGAGACCCAGTACTTC. Translated: CASRFLTERLDSETQYF. Based on the CDR3 plus reference TRBV28 and TRBJ2-5, the full variable domain is DVKVTQSSRYLVKRTGEKVFLECVQDMDHENMFWYRQDPGLGLRLIYFSYDVKMKEKGDIPEGYSVSREKKERFSLILESASTNQTSMYLCASRFLTERLDSETQYFGPGTRLLVL.

The chain employs TRBV18 and TRBJ1-4; D gene uncertain. The germline V gene has CDR1 KGHSH and CDR2 LQKENI. CDR3 length: 14 residues. Trimming removed 3 bases from V and 8 bases from J, with 13 bases in between. The CDR3 DNA reads as TGTGCCAGCTCACCGAACAACAAGGAGGAAAAACTGTTTTTT. Translated: CASSPNNKEEKLFF. The entire variable domain, with the rest obtained from reference TRBV18 and TRBJ1-4, is as follows: NAGVMQNPRHLVRRRGQEARLRCSPMKGHSHVYWYRQLPEEGLKFMVYLQKENIIDESGMPKERFSAEFPKEGPSILRIQQVVRGDSAAYFCASSPNNKEEKLFFGSGTQLSVL.

The chain carries TRBV30 and TRBJ1-4; D gene ambiguous. Germline CDR1 is GTSNPN and CDR2 is SVGIG (reference sequence). CDR3 length: 13 residues. Deletions cut 0 bases from V and 3 bases from J, with 5 bases between. CDR3: CAWSVISNEKLFF. As DNA, the CDR3 is TGTGCCTGGAGTGTAATCTCTAATGAAAAACTGTTTTTT.

V gene TRBV28 combines with J gene TRBJ1-2; weak D call: TRBD1 (6 bases). The germline V gene has CDR1 MDHEN and CDR2 SYDVKM. This CDR3 is built from 13 residues. The V end was cut by 2 bases, the J end by 4 bases, with 8 bases between. Written as DNA, the CDR3 is TGTGCCAGCAGTTTAGACAGGAGCTATGGCTACACCTTC. It codes for CASSLDRSYGYTF.

The rearrangement joins TRBV28 to TRBJ2-7, with a possible D match to TRBD1 (5 bases). There are 16 residues in the CDR3. Trimming removed 6 bases at V and 3 bases at J, with 21 bases between. Germline V gives CDR1 MDHEN, CDR2 SYDVKM. CDR3 sequence (DNA): TGTGCCAGCAGCCGCATTCTTTCTCAGGGCTTCTACGAGCAGTACTTC. It is translated as CASSRILSQGFYEQYF.

This chain connects TRBV4-3 to TRBJ2-3, with D hard to call. There are 17 residues in the CDR3. Germline V gives CDR1 LGHNA, CDR2 YSLEER. V lost 0 bases and J lost 2, with 15 bases in between. CDR3: CASSQETASKNTDTQYF. CDR3 in DNA: TGCGCCAGCAGCCAAGAAACCGCCAGTAAGAACACAGATACGCAGTATTTT.

The rearrangement uses TRBV5-4 and TRBJ2-3, with D possibly TRBD1 on 5 matching bases. Trimming stripped 1 base from V and 4 bases from J, with 7 bases between. This CDR3 has 13 residues. Per germline, CDR1 SGHNT and CDR2 YYREEE (reference sequence). Here the CDR3 reads CASSLTRADTQYF. The CDR3 nucleotides read TGTGCCAGCAGCTTGACCAGGGCAGATACGCAGTATTTT.

V gene TRBV11-2 combines with J gene TRBJ2-7, with D possibly being TRBD1 (5 bases). Germline loops: CDR1 SGHAT, CDR2 FQNNGV. The CDR3 has 13 amino acids. V lost 2 bases and J 3 bases, leaving 8 bases between the germline ends. The CDR3 protein is CASSLSDNYEQYF. The CDR3 DNA reads TGTGCCAGCAGCTTATCGGACAACTACGAGCAGTACTTC.

The gene calls are TRBV3-1 (or the pseudogene TRBV3-2) and TRBJ1-3; TRBD1 is a possible D gene (6 bases). Germline V lookup: CDR1 LGHDT, CDR2 YNNKEL (reference sequence). This CDR3 is built from 15 residues. V dropped 5 bases and J dropped 2 bases, with 13 bases sitting between them. The CDR3 DNA follows: TGTGCCAGCAGCTACAGGGAGAGTCCTGGAAACACCATATATTTT. This translates into CASSYRESPGNTIYF.

The chain uses TRBV2 and TRBJ2-3, with TRBD1 matching over 10 bases. From germline, CDR1 is SNHLY and CDR2 FYNNEI. Trimming at V came to 6 bases and at J to 5 bases, leaving 5 bases not matched to a gene. This CDR3 spans 14 amino acids. The CDR3 nucleotides read TGTGCCAGCAGGTCGGGACAGGGGATAGATACGCAGTATTTT. Translated, it gives CASRSGQGIDTQYF.